This TCR beta chain was retrieved from a study of T cell repertoires in aging, cancer and after chemotherapy. Study summary: Donors were grouped into six age bands spanning 30 or younger through 70 or older. Pre- and post-chemotherapy samples were paired from glioblastoma patients treated with temozolomide-based therapy.

Amplification of TCR beta used genomic DNA extracted from peripheral blood. Multiplex touch-down PCR with TRB-A/B primers amplified rearranged V-D-J TRB sequences. Each CDR3 protein is one row after TCRdb ran MiXCR on the multiplex PCR reads. The table lists about 5,300 distinct CDR3 sequences, roughly 25% of them singletons. Trimming cost V 3 bases and J 2 bases; bases outside gene matches: 5. The CDR3 loop spans 16 amino acids. Sequencing was performed on blood. This TCR was recovered from a human donor with a solid tumor. This chain joins TRBV12-3 or TRBV12-4 and TRBJ2-5, with 11 bases fitting TRBD2. The CDR3 region has the DNA TGTGCCAGCAGTTTCGGACTAGCGGGCATACAAGAGACCCAGTACTTC. Protein sequence: CASSFGLAGIQETQYF.